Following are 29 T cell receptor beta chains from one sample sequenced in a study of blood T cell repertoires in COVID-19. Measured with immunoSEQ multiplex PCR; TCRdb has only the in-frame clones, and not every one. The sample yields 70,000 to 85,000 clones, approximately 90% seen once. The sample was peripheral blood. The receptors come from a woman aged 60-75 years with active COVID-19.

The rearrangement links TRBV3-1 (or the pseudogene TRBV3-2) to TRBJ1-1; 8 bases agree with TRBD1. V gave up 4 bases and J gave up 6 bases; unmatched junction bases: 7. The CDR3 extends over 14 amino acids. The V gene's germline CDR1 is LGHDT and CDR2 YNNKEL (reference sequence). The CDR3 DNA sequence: TGTGCCAGCAGCCCGCAGGACAGGGCGTCTGAAGCTTTCTTT. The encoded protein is CASSPQDRASEAFF.

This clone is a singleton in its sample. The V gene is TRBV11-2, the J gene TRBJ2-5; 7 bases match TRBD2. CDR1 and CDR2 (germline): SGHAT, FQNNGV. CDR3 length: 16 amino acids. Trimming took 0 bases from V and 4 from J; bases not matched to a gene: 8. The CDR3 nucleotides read TGTGCCAGCAGCTTAGATCTAGCGGCGAGGGGAGAGACCCAGTACTTC. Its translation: CASSLDLAARGETQYF.

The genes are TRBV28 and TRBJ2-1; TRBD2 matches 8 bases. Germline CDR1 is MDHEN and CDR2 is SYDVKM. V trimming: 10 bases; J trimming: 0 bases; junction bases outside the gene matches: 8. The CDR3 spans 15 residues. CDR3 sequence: CATQSGRSSYNEQFF. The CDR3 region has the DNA TGTGCCACCCAAAGCGGGAGAAGCTCCTACAATGAGCAGTTCTTC.

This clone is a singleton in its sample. The CDR3 reads CASRAPGTVVREFF. As DNA, the CDR3 is TGTGCCAGCAGAGCTCCCGGGACTGTGGTTCGGGAGTTCTTC. V gene TRBV6-5 combines with J gene TRBJ2-1, with D perhaps matching TRBD2 (6 bases). Germline values: CDR1 MNHEY, CDR2 SVGAGI. V lost 6 bases to trimming and J lost 14 bases, with 23 bases between them. This CDR3 contains 14 residues.

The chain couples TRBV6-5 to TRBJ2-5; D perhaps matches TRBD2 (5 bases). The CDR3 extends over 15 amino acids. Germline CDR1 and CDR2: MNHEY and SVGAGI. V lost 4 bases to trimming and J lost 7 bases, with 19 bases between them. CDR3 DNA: TGTGCCAGCAGTTTCTATAGTAGGACTTGGGGGACCCAGTACTTC. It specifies CASSFYSRTWGTQYF.

CDR3 protein: CASSRGGEQYF. CDR3 DNA: TGTGCCAGCAGCCGGGGAGGGGAGCAGTACTTC. V is TRBV6-5 and J is TRBJ2-7; 7 bases fit TRBD2. This CDR3 is 11 amino acids long. J lost 7 bases, V lost 6 bases, and 3 bases had no gene match. Germline V gene sequence: CDR1 MNHEY, CDR2 SVGAGI.

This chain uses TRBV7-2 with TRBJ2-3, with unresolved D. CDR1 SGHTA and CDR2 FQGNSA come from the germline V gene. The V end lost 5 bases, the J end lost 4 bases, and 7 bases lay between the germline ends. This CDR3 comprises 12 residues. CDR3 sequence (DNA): TGTGCCAGCAGCACATTCTCAGATACGCAGTATTTT. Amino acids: CASSTFSDTQYF.

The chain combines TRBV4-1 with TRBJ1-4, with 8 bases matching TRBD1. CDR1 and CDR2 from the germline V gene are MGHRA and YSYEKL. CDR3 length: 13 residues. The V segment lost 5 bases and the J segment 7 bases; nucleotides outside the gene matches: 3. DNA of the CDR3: TGCGCCAGCAGCGGGACAGGCGGTGAAAAACTGTTTTTT. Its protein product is CASSGTGGEKLFF.

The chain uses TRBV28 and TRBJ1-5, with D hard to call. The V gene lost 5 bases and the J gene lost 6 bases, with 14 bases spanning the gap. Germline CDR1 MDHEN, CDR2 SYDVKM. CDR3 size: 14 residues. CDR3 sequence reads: CASSHLGEGQPQHF. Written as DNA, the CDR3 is TGTGCCAGCAGTCACCTTGGGGAGGGTCAGCCCCAGCATTTT.

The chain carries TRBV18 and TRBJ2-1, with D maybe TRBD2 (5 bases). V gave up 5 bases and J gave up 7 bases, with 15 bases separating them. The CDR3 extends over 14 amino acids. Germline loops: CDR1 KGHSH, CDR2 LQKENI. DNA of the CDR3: TGTGCCAGCTCAGCAACCTTAACGGGGAATGAGCAGTTCTTC. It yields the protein CASSATLTGNEQFF.

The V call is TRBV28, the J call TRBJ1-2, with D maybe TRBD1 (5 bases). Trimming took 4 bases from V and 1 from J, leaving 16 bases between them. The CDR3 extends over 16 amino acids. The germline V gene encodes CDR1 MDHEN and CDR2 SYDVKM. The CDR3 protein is CASSSPGRALNYGYTF. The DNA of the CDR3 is TGTGCCAGCAGTTCCCCGGGCAGGGCCCTTAACTATGGCTACACCTTC.

The CDR3 nucleotides are TGTGCCAGCAGTTTAAGCGGGGGCCGTTTTAGGCAGTACTTC. Protein sequence: CASSLSGGRFRQYF. V usage is TRBV27 and J usage is TRBJ2-7; 8 nucleotides align to TRBD2. The length of the CDR3 is 14 residues. Germline V gene data show CDR1 as MNHEY and CDR2 as SMNVEV (reference sequence). The J segment lost 9 bases and the V segment lost 2 bases, leaving 9 bases of the junction unmatched.

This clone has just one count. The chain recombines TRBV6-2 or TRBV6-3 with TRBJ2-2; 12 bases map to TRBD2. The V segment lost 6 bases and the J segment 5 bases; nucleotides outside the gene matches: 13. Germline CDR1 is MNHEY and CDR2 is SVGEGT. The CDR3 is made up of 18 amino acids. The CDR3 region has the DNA TGTGCCAGCAGCCTACGAGAACTAGCGGGAGGAAGAACCGGGGAGCTGTTTTTT. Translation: CASSLRELAGGRTGELFF.

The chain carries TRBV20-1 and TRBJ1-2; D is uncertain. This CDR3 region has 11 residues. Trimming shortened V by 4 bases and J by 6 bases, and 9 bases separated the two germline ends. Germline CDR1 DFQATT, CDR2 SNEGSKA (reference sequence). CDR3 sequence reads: CSANAMDGYTF. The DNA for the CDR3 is TGCAGTGCTAACGCTATGGATGGCTACACCTTC.

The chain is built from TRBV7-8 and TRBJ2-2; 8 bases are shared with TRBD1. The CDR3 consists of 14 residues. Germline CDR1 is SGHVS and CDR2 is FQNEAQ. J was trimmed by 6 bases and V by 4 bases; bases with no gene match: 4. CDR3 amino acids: CASSWTGRAGELFF. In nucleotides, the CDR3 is TGTGCCAGCAGCTGGACAGGGCGGGCCGGGGAGCTGTTTTTT.

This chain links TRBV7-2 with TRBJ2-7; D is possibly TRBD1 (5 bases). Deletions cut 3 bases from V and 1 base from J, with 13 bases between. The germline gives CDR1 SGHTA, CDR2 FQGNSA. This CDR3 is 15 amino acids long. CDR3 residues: CASSLTPAGSYEQYF. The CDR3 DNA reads TGTGCCAGCAGCTTGACACCGGCAGGGTCCTACGAGCAGTACTTC. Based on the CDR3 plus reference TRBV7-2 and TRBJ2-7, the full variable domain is GAGVSQSPSNKVTEKGKDVELRCDPISGHTALYWYRQSLGQGLEFLIYFQGNSAPDKSGLPSDRFSAERTGGSVSTLTIQRTQQEDSAVYLCASSLTPAGSYEQYFGPGTRLTVT.

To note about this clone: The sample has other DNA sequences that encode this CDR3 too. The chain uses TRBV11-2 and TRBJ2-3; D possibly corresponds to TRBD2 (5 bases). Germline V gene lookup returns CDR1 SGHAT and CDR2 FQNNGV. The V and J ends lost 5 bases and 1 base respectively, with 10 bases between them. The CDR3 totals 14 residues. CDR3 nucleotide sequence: TGTGCCAGCAGCCTAATCGGGGGCACAGATACGCAGTATTTT. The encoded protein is CASSLIGGTDTQYF.

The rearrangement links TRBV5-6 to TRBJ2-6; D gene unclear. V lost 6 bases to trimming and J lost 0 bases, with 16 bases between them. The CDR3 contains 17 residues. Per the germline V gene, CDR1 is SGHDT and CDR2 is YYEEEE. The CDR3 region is CASTLKIGVSGANVLTF. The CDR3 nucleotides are TGTGCCAGCACCCTGAAGATAGGAGTCTCTGGGGCCAACGTCCTGACTTTC.

CDR3 region: CASSLAPSGGFYEQYF. DNA of the CDR3: TGTGCCAGCAGCTTAGCCCCTAGCGGGGGTTTCTACGAGCAGTACTTC. The V call is TRBV7-2, the J call TRBJ2-7; 10 bases agree with TRBD2. V gave up 0 bases and J gave up 3 bases; unmatched junction bases: 5. The germline gives CDR1 SGHTA, CDR2 FQGNSA. CDR3 length equals 16 residues.

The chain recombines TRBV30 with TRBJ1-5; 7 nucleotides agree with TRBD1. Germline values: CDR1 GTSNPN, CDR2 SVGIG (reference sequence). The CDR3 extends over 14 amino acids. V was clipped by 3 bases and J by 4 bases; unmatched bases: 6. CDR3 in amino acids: CAWRARGQNQPQHF. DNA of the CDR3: TGTGCCTGGAGAGCCAGGGGACAGAATCAGCCCCAGCATTTT. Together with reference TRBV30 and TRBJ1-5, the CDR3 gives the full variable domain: SQTIHQWPATLVQPVGSPLSLECTVEGTSNPNLYWYRQAAGRGLQLLFYSVGIGQISSEVPQNLSASRPQDRQFILSSKKLLLSDSGFYLCAWRARGQNQPQHFGDGTRLSIL.

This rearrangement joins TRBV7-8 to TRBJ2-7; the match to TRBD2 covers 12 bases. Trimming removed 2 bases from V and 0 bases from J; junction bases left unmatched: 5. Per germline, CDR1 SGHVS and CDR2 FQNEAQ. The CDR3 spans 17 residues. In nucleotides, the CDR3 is TGTGCCAGCAGCTTAAGCCTAGCGGGAGGGAGCTCCTACGAGCAGTACTTC. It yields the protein CASSLSLAGGSSYEQYF. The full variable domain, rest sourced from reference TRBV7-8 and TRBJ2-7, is GAGVSQSPRYKVAKRGQDVALRCDPISGHVSLFWYQQALGQGPEFLTYFQNEAQLDKSGLPSDRFFAERPEGSVSTLKIQRTQQEDSAVYLCASSLSLAGGSSYEQYFGPGTRLTVT.

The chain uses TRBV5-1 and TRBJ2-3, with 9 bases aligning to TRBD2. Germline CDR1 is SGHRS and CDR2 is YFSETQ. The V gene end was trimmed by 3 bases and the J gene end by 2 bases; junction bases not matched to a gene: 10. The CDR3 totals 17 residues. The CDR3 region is CASSSATSGRYTDTQYF. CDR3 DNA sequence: TGCGCCAGCAGCTCGGCGACTAGCGGAAGGTACACAGATACGCAGTATTTT.

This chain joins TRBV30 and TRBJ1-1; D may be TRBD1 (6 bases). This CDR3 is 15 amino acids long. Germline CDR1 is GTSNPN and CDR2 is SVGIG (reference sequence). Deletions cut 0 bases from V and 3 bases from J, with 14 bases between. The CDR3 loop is CAWSVRGGPDTEAFF. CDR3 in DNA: TGTGCCTGGAGTGTACGGGGGGGGCCGGACACTGAAGCTTTCTTT.

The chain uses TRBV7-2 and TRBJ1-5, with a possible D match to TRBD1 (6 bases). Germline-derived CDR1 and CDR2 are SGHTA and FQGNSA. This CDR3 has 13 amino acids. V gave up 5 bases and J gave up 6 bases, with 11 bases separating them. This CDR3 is CASSATGAQPQHF. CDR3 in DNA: TGTGCCAGCAGCGCGACAGGTGCTCAGCCCCAGCATTTT.

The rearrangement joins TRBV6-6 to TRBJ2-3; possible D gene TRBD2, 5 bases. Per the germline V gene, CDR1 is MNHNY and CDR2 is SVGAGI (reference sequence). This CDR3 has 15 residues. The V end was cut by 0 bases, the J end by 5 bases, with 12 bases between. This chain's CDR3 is CASSYSKGVGDTQYF. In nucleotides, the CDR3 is TGTGCCAGCAGTTACTCGAAGGGAGTCGGAGATACGCAGTATTTT.

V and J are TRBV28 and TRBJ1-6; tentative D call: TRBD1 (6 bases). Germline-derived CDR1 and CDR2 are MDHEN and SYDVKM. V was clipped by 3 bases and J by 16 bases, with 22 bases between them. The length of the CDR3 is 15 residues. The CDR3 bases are TGTGCCAGCAGTTTGCCCGGGACATCGATCCTTCCTCTCCACTTT. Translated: CASSLPGTSILPLHF.

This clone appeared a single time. The CDR3 DNA sequence: TGTGCCAGCAGCTTAACTAGCGGGAGGGCCGGTGAAGGGGAGCAGTTCTTC. Protein: CASSLTSGRAGEGEQFF. The chain links TRBV7-6 to TRBJ2-1, with 13 bases lining up with TRBD2. V lost 2 bases to trimming and J lost 10 bases; unmatched junction nucleotides: 11. This CDR3 is 17 amino acids long. CDR1 is SGHVS and CDR2 is FNYEAQ in the germline V gene.

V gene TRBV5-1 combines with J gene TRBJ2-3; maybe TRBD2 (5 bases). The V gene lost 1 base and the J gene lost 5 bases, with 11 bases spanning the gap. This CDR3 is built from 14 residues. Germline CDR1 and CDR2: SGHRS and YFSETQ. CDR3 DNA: TGCGCCAGCAGCTTGAATCTAGCAGGAGATACGCAGTATTTT. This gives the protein CASSLNLAGDTQYF.

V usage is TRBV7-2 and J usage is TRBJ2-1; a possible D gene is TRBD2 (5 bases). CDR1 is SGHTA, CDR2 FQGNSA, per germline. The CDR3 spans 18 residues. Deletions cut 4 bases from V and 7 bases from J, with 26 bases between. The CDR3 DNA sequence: TGTGCCAGCAGCTACCGTCACCCCTCCGGACCGGCGGGTAATGAGCAGTTCTTC. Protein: CASSYRHPSGPAGNEQFF.